There are a few counts of the clone carrying this T cell receptor (beta chain). The target antigen is unknown. This entry comes from a study of response to subunit inactivated influenza vaccine. Whole-study findings and limits: A suggestion made by the authors is that each seasonal influenza vaccination recruits few new T cells.

TCRdb reanalysed the RT-PCR reads using MiXCR and keeps one entry per CDR3 protein. The sample lists around 470,000 distinct CDR3 sequences; 7.2% were seen once. The source is a man aged 45 to 70 who received an inactivated influenza vaccine. Sequenced here: PBMCs from blood, sampled about 23 months after vaccination.

The CDR3 DNA follows: TGTGCCATCAGTGAGGGCCAGACAGGGGCCGCCAGTAATGAAAAACTGTTTTTT. Protein product: CAISEGQTGAASNEKLFF. The chain recombines TRBV10-3 with TRBJ1-4; 8 nucleotides align to TRBD1. V trimming: 2 bases; J trimming: 4 bases; junction bases outside the gene matches: 12. The CDR3 runs to 18 residues. CDR1 ENHRY and CDR2 SYGVKD come from the germline V gene.